This T cell receptor (beta chain) was identified in a study of T cell responses to AZD1222 COVID-19 vaccine. General study findings and limits: Females outnumbered males among donors, who were mostly white British; clonal diversity was possibly underestimated.

Regarding this clone: No antigen is known for it.

Germline CDR1 MNHEY, CDR2 SVGAGI. The CDR3 totals 14 residues. The V end was cut by 8 bases, the J end by 2 bases, with 15 bases between. Sequenced by immunoSEQ multiplex PCR; TCRdb stores in-frame clones only, minus some. Among approximately 140,000 clones, 75% to 85% were seen once, and the ten largest hold roughly 4%. Material: peripheral blood, obtained on day 0 of MenACWY control vaccination. The clonotype comes from an adult in good health. The chain employs TRBV6-5 and TRBJ1-1, with D uncertain. The CDR3 is CASYSWDQNTEAFF. In DNA, the CDR3 is TGTGCCAGCTATTCTTGGGATCAAAACACTGAAGCTTTCTTT.